This TCR beta chain comes out of a study of blood T cell repertoires in COVID-19. As for the study in general: COVID-19 samples collected from the United States, Italy and Spain covered acute and convalescent phases.

Per the authors' pipeline: Estimated nucleated cell counts came from reference gene primer amplification. Clones were read by immunoSEQ multiplex PCR, and TCRdb kept only the in-frame ones, dropping some. V and J calls and clone size follow that table, whereas D and trimming were derived from the DNA. Of under 250,000 clones listed, 70% to 90% are singletons. It was during active infection that Seattle patients were enrolled and then longitudinally followed. The receptor was isolated from a woman between 65 and 79 years old with COVID-19, enrolled during active disease. Material: peripheral blood.

CDR3 DNA sequence: TGTGCCAGTAGTATCGCGCCAGGGTTAAGCAATCAGCCCCAGCATTTT. Translated: CASSIAPGLSNQPQHF. The chain employs TRBV19 and TRBJ1-5, with D tentatively TRBD1 (5 bases). Germline-derived CDR1 and CDR2 are LNHDA and SQIVND (reference sequence). The CDR3 is 16 amino acids. V was pared by 3 bases and J by 1 base, with 13 bases between.